This TCR beta chain was sequenced for a study of Graves' ophthalmopathy and Graves' hyperthyroidism. Whole-study results and caveats: Stable hyperthyroidism and ophthalmopathy were told apart by a 13-signature model, which achieved about 88% sensitivity and just over 80% specificity.

Clinical symptoms and serum thyroxine were used for diagnosis; TRAb, thyroid ultrasound and orbital computed tomography were also relied on. The authors isolated PBMCs from 8.5 to 10 ml of fresh peripheral blood. The CDR3 runs 14 residues. Per the germline V gene, CDR1 is DFQATT and CDR2 is SNEGSKA (reference sequence). V shed 5 bases, J shed 4 bases, and the junction held 8 bases outside the gene matches. This clonotype was seen ten or more times. What it recognizes is unknown. The TCR beta CDR3 regions underwent amplification from RNA transcripts. The first-round RT-PCR employed HTBI primers together with the Qiagen OneStep RT-PCR kit. A multiplex PCR was then performed as the second round. TCRdb itself ran the multiplex PCR reads through MiXCR, one entry per CDR3 protein. The sample yields 650,000 to 800,000 distinct CDR3 sequences, roughly 41% seen once.

The clonotype originates from an adult man with Graves' ophthalmopathy. The rearrangement joins TRBV20-1 to TRBJ1-2; 9 nucleotides match TRBD1. Sequencing was done on a sample of peripheral blood. CDR3 DNA: TGCAGTGCTGACGGGACAGGGACATTCTATGGCTACACCTTC. It yields the protein CSADGTGTFYGYTF.